Each of the 21 T cell receptor beta chains below was sequenced from the same sample in a study of quantifying T cell responses using KT2 cells. Study as a whole: Reverse transcription used primers in the TCR alpha and beta constant regions.

The cDNA 3' end received a ligated oligonucleotide with a UMI. The first PCR ran 3 to 5 cycles with an equimolar RC1.1 and RC1.2 beta primer mix. TCRdb re-derived calls from the UMI-ligation and nested PCR reads in MiXCR, one entry per CDR3 protein. This sample has 39,000 or so distinct CDR3 sequences; about a sixth occur once, and the top ten carry roughly two fifths. The sample consisted of PBMCs spiked with cells of the T cell clone KT2. These receptors all come from a human donor.

The sample holds many counts of this clonotype. The V call is TRBV12-3 or TRBV12-4, the J call TRBJ2-5, with TRBD2 identical over 8 bases. This CDR3 spans 18 amino acids. With 7 bases clipped from V and 6 bases from J, the junction kept 22 bases outside the gene matches. The CDR3, as DNA: TGTGCCAGCAATCTACGAAATCTCGGGGGGGAAACCAAGAAGACCCAGTACTTC. This sequence encodes CASNLRNLGGETKKTQYF.

The chain links TRBV9 to TRBJ2-5; 10 bases are shared with TRBD2. The CDR3 has 17 residues. Germline-derived CDR1 and CDR2 are SGDLS and YYNGEE. J lost 4 bases, V lost 2 bases, and 11 bases had no gene match. The CDR3: CASSVGLAETLGETQYF. The CDR3 nucleotides read TGTGCCAGCAGCGTCGGACTAGCGGAGACCCTTGGAGAGACCCAGTACTTC. The full variable domain, rest sourced from reference TRBV9 and TRBJ2-5, is DSGVTQTPKHLITATGQRVTLRCSPRSGDLSVYWYQQSLDQGLQFLIQYYNGEERAKGNILERFSAQQFPDLHSELNLSSLELGDSALYFCASSVGLAETLGETQYFGPGTRLLVL.

The rearrangement uses TRBV4-2 and TRBJ1-3; unclear D gene. The CDR3 is made up of 14 amino acids. The V gene's germline CDR1 is LGHNA and CDR2 YNFKEQ. Between the trimmed V and J ends, which lost 3 bases and 1 base, there was a span of 7 bases. CDR3 residues: CASSQGSSGNTIYF. The CDR3 nucleotides read TGTGCCAGCAGCCAGGGGAGTTCTGGAAACACCATATATTTT.

The chain is built from TRBV3-1 and TRBJ2-7; D possibly matches TRBD1 or TRBD2 (5 bases each). Trimming shortened V by 1 base and J by 2 bases, and 18 bases separated the two germline ends. CDR1 and CDR2 from the germline V gene are LGHDT and YNNKEL (reference sequence). The CDR3 is 17 amino acids. The CDR3 coding sequence is TGTGCCAGCAGCCAAGTATGGAGGAACAAAGGGGCCTACGAGCAGTACTTC. It translates to CASSQVWRNKGAYEQYF.

In this sample, this clonotype turned up a few times. This chain joins TRBV9 and TRBJ2-7, with D hard to call. CDR1 is SGDLS, CDR2 YYNGEE, per germline. The CDR3 consists of 13 residues. Trimming shortened V by 0 bases and J by 4 bases, and 8 bases separated the two germline ends. Here the CDR3 DNA reads TGTGCCAGCAGCGTAGCCCCGAGGTACGAGCAGTACTTC. Amino acids: CASSVAPRYEQYF.

The CDR3 loop reads CASNPSGGGVYFYGYTF. Written as DNA, the CDR3 is TGTGCCAGCAACCCTTCAGGAGGAGGGGTGTATTTCTATGGCTACACCTTC. The rearrangement joins TRBV6-6 to TRBJ1-2; TRBD1 is a possible D gene (5 bases). CDR3 length: 17 residues. The V end was cut by 7 bases, the J end by 4 bases, with 25 bases between. Germline V lookup: CDR1 MNHNY, CDR2 SVGAGI (reference sequence).

This clonotype has more than one count but fewer than ten. The chain employs TRBV29-1 and TRBJ2-6; D unclear. Per germline, CDR1 SQVTM and CDR2 ANQGSEA. The germline V and J ends were trimmed by 4 bases and 0 bases, with 7 bases remaining between them. The CDR3 is 14 residues long. The CDR3 spells CSVGTSSGANVLTF. The CDR3 coding sequence is TGCAGCGTTGGGACGTCCTCTGGGGCCAACGTCCTGACTTTC.

The chain has TRBV6-6 and TRBJ2-7; D ambiguous. The CDR3 sequence is 10 residues long. CDR1 and CDR2 (germline): MNHNY, SVGAGI (reference sequence). V lost 6 bases and J lost 7, with 7 bases in between. The CDR3 reads CASRDWEQYF. In DNA, the CDR3 is TGTGCCAGCAGAGATTGGGAGCAGTACTTC.

The table lists this clonotype with a few counts. The chain couples TRBV6-2 or TRBV6-3 to TRBJ2-1; tentative D call: TRBD1 (6 bases). V was trimmed by 4 bases and J by 7 bases, leaving 17 bases between them. CDR3 size: 15 residues. In germline, CDR1 is MNHEY, CDR2 SVGEGT. In DNA, the CDR3 is TGTGCCAGCAGTTCCCGTTACGGGGACATTAATGAGCAGTTCTTC. It is translated as CASSSRYGDINEQFF.

The CDR3 here is CASSFTGTGANVLTF. The DNA of the CDR3 is TGTGCCAGCAGCTTTACAGGCACTGGGGCCAACGTCCTGACTTTC. The rearrangement uses TRBV7-6 and TRBJ2-6, with TRBD1 as a possible D gene (5 bases). The CDR3 is 15 amino acids. Trimming cost V 3 bases and J 2 bases, with 8 bases left between them. Germline V gene data show CDR1 as SGHVS and CDR2 as FNYEAQ.

The V and J genes are TRBV7-2 and TRBJ2-3; D not certain. V lost 1 base and J lost 6, with 11 bases in between. The CDR3 is 14 amino acids. Germline V gives CDR1 SGHTA, CDR2 FQGNSA. The CDR3 nucleotides read TGTGCCAGCAGCTTAGTCCTGGGTATGGATACGCAGTATTTT. This codes for CASSLVLGMDTQYF.

V gene TRBV24-1 combines with J gene TRBJ2-1, with 7 bases aligning to TRBD1. The germline CDR1 and CDR2 sequences are KGHDR and SFDVKD. The length of the CDR3 is 13 residues. J gave up 2 bases and V 9 bases, and 3 bases lay outside the gene matches. The DNA of the CDR3 is TGTGCCACCGGGACAGCAGCCTACAATGAGCAGTTCTTC. Its protein product is CATGTAAYNEQFF.

This clonotype was recorded many times. V gene TRBV7-2 combines with J gene TRBJ2-7; D unclear. Germline V gene lookup returns CDR1 SGHTA and CDR2 FQGNSA. Deletions cut 3 bases from V and 4 bases from J, with 4 bases between. The CDR3 has 11 residues. The CDR3 protein is CASSLSYEQYF. The DNA of the CDR3 is TGTGCCAGCAGCTTGAGTTACGAGCAGTACTTC. The variable domain in full, with the rest retrieved from reference TRBV7-2 and TRBJ2-7, is GAGVSQSPSNKVTEKGKDVELRCDPISGHTALYWYRQSLGQGLEFLIYFQGNSAPDKSGLPSDRFSAERTGGSVSTLTIQRTQQEDSAVYLCASSLSYEQYFGPGTRLTVT.

V and J are TRBV9 and TRBJ2-5; weak D call: TRBD1 (5 bases). The ends were cut back, 4 bases at V and 1 base at J, with 8 bases in the middle. This CDR3 is built from 13 residues. Germline assignment: CDR1 SGDLS and CDR2 YYNGEE. CDR3 nucleotides: TGTGCCAGCAGCACCGACAGCCAAGAGACCCAGTACTTC. It encodes CASSTDSQETQYF. The full variable domain, rest sourced from reference TRBV9 and TRBJ2-5, is DSGVTQTPKHLITATGQRVTLRCSPRSGDLSVYWYQQSLDQGLQFLIQYYNGEERAKGNILERFSAQQFPDLHSELNLSSLELGDSALYFCASSTDSQETQYFGPGTRLLVL.

The chain carries TRBV28 and TRBJ1-3; no firm D call. Trimming took off 3 bases at V and 4 bases at J, with 4 bases between the two ends. CDR1 MDHEN and CDR2 SYDVKM come from the germline V gene. The CDR3 runs to 12 residues. Here the CDR3 reads CASSLLGNTIYF. As DNA, the CDR3 is TGTGCCAGCAGTTTGCTCGGAAACACCATATATTTT.

The table lists this clonotype with many counts. The gene calls are TRBV6-4 and TRBJ2-2; D unresolved. This CDR3 contains 15 residues. The V end lost 0 bases, the J end lost 5 bases, and 10 bases lay between the germline ends. Germline values: CDR1 MRHNA, CDR2 SNTAGT. CDR3 region: CASSDSNSVTGELFF. In nucleotides, the CDR3 is TGTGCCAGCAGTGACTCGAACTCCGTGACCGGGGAGCTGTTTTTT.

This clonotype was seen many times. The chain combines TRBV20-1 with TRBJ2-7; 8 bases agree with TRBD2. J lost 6 bases, V lost 3 bases, and 7 bases had no gene match. CDR1 and CDR2 (germline): DFQATT, SNEGSKA (reference sequence). The CDR3 has 13 residues. CDR3 region: CSARGSGELEQYF. As DNA, the CDR3 is TGCAGTGCTAGGGGTAGCGGGGAACTCGAGCAGTACTTC.

This clonotype came up many times. This rearrangement joins TRBV29-1 to TRBJ2-1; TRBD1 might be the D (6 bases). Germline assignment: CDR1 SQVTM and CDR2 ANQGSEA. This CDR3 has 12 amino acids. The ends were cut back, 0 bases at V and 6 bases at J, with 6 bases in the middle. The CDR3 sequence is CSVEEGGNEQFF. The CDR3 region has the DNA TGCAGCGTTGAAGAAGGGGGCAATGAGCAGTTCTTC.

This clonotype rates as medium-sized. V usage is TRBV12-3 or TRBV12-4 and J usage is TRBJ1-2, with no clear D. This CDR3 contains 13 residues. Between the trimmed V and J ends, which lost 0 bases and 4 bases, there was a span of 6 bases. The CDR3 here is CASSLALGYGYTF. The CDR3 DNA follows: TGTGCCAGCAGTTTAGCTCTAGGCTATGGCTACACCTTC.

This sequence joins TRBV20-1 and TRBJ1-2, with TRBD1 matching over 7 bases. In germline, CDR1 is DFQATT, CDR2 SNEGSKA (reference sequence). The length of the CDR3 is 12 residues. DNA of the CDR3: TGCAGCCAAGAACAGGGGACCTATGGCTACACCTTC. Amino acid sequence: CSQEQGTYGYTF.

This rearrangement joins TRBV5-1 to TRBJ1-1; D call uncertain. This CDR3 spans 13 amino acids. The V gene lost 4 bases and the J gene lost 4 bases, with 11 bases spanning the gap. Germline loops: CDR1 SGHRS, CDR2 YFSETQ. The CDR3 nucleotides read TGCGCCAGCAGCCGCTTGGAGACCACTGAAGCTTTCTTT. Translating gives CASSRLETTEAFF.